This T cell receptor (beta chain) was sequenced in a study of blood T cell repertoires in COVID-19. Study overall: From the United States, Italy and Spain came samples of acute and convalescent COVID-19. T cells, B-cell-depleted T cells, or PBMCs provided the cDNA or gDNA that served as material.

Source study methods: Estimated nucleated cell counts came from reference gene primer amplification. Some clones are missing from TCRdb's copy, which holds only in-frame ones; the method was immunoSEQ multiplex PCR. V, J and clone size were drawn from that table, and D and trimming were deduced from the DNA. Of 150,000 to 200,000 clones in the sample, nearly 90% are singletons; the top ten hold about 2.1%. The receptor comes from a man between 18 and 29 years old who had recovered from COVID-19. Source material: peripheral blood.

The CDR3 DNA reads TGCGCCAGCAGCCAAGGTATGACAGTTCCTATGAACACTGAAGCTTTCTTT. Translated: CASSQGMTVPMNTEAFF. This rearrangement joins TRBV4-1 to TRBJ1-1; TRBD1 might be the D (5 bases). The length of the CDR3 is 17 residues. From germline, CDR1 is MGHRA and CDR2 YSYEKL. V dropped 1 base and J dropped 0 bases, with 15 bases sitting between them.